This is a list of T cell receptor beta chains from one sample in a study of regulatory T cells in long-lasting Graves disease. TCRdb recomputed calls from the multiplex PCR reads with MiXCR, one row per CDR3 protein. In the table there are 300,000 to 400,000 distinct CDR3 sequences, 16% of which are singletons. The same sample was also studied in work on T cells in Graves' hyperthyroidism and ophthalmopathy.

The source was peripheral blood mononuclear cells (PBMCs), collected at new diagnosis, from a patient treated with antithyroid drugs. Receptors originate from a man aged 35-49 years with Graves disease. The CDR3 runs from the conserved cysteine through the conserved F or W. D genes are given only for firm matches. Size values are once, few and many counts, or a class for expanded clones, and some rows have none.

>TRBJ2-5|.|many|TRBV28
TGTGCCAGCAGTTTAGAAGGGAACCGAGAGACCCAGTACTTC
CASSLEGNRETQYF
>TRBJ2-5|TRBD2|many|TRBV5-1
TGCGCCAGCAGCTTAGCGGGGGCGAGTCAAGAGACCCAGTACTTC
CASSLAGASQETQYF
>TRBJ2-7|.|many|TRBV24-1
TGTGCCACCAGTGTCCCAGGGAGATACGAGCAGTACTTC
CATSVPGRYEQYF
>TRBJ2-5|.|.|TRBV25-1
TGTGCCAGCAGGGGTACCCCTCAGGGGAAAGGCTACAATGAGCAGTACTTC
CASRGTPQGKGYNEQYF
>TRBJ2-3|.|many|TRBV18
TGTGCCAGCTCACCAACTAGTGAGGATACGCAGTATTTT
CASSPTSEDTQYF
>TRBJ1-1|TRBD1|many|TRBV5-1
TGCGCCAGCAGCTTGGGAGGGGGCTTGGGGAACACTGAAGCTTTCTTT
CASSLGGGLGNTEAFF
>TRBJ2-3|TRBD2|many|TRBV5-1
TGCGCCAGCAGCAGACGACTAGCGGGGGGGAGCACAGATACGCAGTATTTT
CASSRRLAGGSTDTQYF
>TRBJ2-5|.|.|TRBV6-2/TRBV6-3
TGTGCCAGCACCCCACGTAGGAGGCGGGGGCTACAAGAGACCCAGTACTTC
CASTPRRRRGLQETQYF
>TRBJ1-6|.|.|TRBV12-3/TRBV12-4
TGTGCCAGCAGCAATGGATGGTCGGATAATTCACCCCTCCACTTT
CASSNGWSDNSPLHF
>TRBJ2-1|TRBD1|many|TRBV28
TGTGCCAGCAGTTCCCGGGACAGGGGCCCCTACAATGAGCAGTTCTTC
CASSSRDRGPYNEQFF
>TRBJ2-5|TRBD1|many|TRBV6-1
TGTGCCAGCAGTGAAGCGCACACGGGCAGGGGGCAAGAGACCCAGTACTTC
CASSEAHTGRGQETQYF
>TRBJ1-1|.|many|TRBV12-3/TRBV12-4
TGTGCCAGCAGTCCGACCCGGGACAAAGCTTTCTTT
CASSPTRDKAFF
>TRBJ1-3|.|many|TRBV6-5
TGTGCCAGCAGTTACGCTAGTTTCGCTTCGCGGAAAACCTCTGGAAACACCATATATTTT
CASSYASFASRKTSGNTIYF
>TRBJ1-4|.|.|TRBV7-9
TGTGCCAGCAGCTCATGGCGGGACGCGGAAAAACTGTTTTTT
CASSSWRDAEKLFF
>TRBJ2-2|.|.|TRBV7-7
TGTGCTAGCAGTCTTGCGGGGGCCCAGACCGGGGAGCTGTTTTTT
CASSLAGAQTGELFF
>TRBJ2-3|TRBD1|many|TRBV30
TGTGCCTGGACCCGACAGGGTATCACAGATACGCAGTATTTT
CAWTRQGITDTQYF
>TRBJ2-1|.|few|TRBV4-2
TGTGCCAGCAGCCACCCCTTGAGAGGGAGCTCCTACAATGAGCAGTTCTTC
CASSHPLRGSSYNEQFF
>TRBJ2-1|.|few|TRBV14
TGTGCCAGCAGCCATAAGGCACGTCAGTTCTTC
CASSHKARQFF
>TRBJ2-3|.|many|TRBV11-2
TGTGCCAGCAGCCTCAGAGGAGGGTTCGCAGATACGCAGTATTTT
CASSLRGGFADTQYF
>TRBJ1-2|.|few|TRBV28
TGTGCCAGCAGTTTAGCGACAGCGTCTTTTAACTATGGCTACACCTTC
CASSLATASFNYGYTF
>TRBJ2-2|.|many|TRBV30
TGTGCCTGGAGTGTACTAGGGATCGACACCGGGGAGCTGTTTTTT
CAWSVLGIDTGELFF
>TRBJ2-5|.|many|TRBV30
TGTGCCTGGAGCCTTCCGGAGACCCAGTACTTC
CAWSLPETQYF
>TRBJ1-1|TRBD1|.|TRBV29-1
TGCAGCGTGCCCGGGACAGGGCTGGGCACTGAAGCTTTCTTT
CSVPGTGLGTEAFF
>TRBJ1-2|.|many|TRBV30
TGTGCCTGGCGCGCTCCGGTTGGGGACTATGGCTACACCTTC
CAWRAPVGDYGYTF
>TRBJ1-5|.|.|TRBV6-1
TGTGCCAGCGCCCGGGGCGCTAATAGCAATCAGCCCCAGCATTTT
CASARGANSNQPQHF
>TRBJ1-1|TRBD1|many|TRBV4-1
TGCGCCAGCAGCCAAGATGGGTTTTTAGGGACAGGTAACACTGAAGCTTTCTTT
CASSQDGFLGTGNTEAFF
>TRBJ2-3|TRBD2|many|TRBV10-3
TGTGCCACCAACCCCCTGGGGCTAGCGGCAGGGAGGGGCACAGATACGCAGTATTTT
CATNPLGLAAGRGTDTQYF
>TRBJ2-5|TRBD1|many|TRBV11-3
TGTGCCAGCAGCTTAGCACAGGGGGCTGAGACCCAGTACTTC
CASSLAQGAETQYF
>TRBJ2-3|.|.|TRBV19
TGTGCCAGTACCCCGGGGACCGCGGGCACAGTTACGCAGTATTTT
CASTPGTAGTVTQYF
>TRBJ1-5|.|many|TRBV2
TGTGCCAGCCGTCCGGACGGAAGCGATCAGCCCCAGCATTTT
CASRPDGSDQPQHF
>TRBJ2-5|TRBD1|many|TRBV7-9
TGTGCCAGCAGCACCGGGACAGACCAAGAGACCCAGTACTTC
CASSTGTDQETQYF
>TRBJ2-5|TRBD2|many|TRBV28
TGTGCCAGCAGTTCCCCAGGGCTAGCGGGGATCCAAGAGACCCAGTACTTC
CASSSPGLAGIQETQYF
>TRBJ2-5|TRBD2|.|TRBV5-1
TGCGCCAGCAGCTGGGGGACTAGCGGAAGGGTGACCCAGTACTTC
CASSWGTSGRVTQYF
>TRBJ2-3|.|.|TRBV6-1
TGTGCCAGCAGTGCGAGGATCGTAGATACGCAGTATTTT
CASSARIVDTQYF
>TRBJ1-5|.|.|TRBV6-2/TRBV6-3
TGTGCCAGCAGTTACTCGGCGGTGTACAATCAGCCCCAGCATTTT
CASSYSAVYNQPQHF
>TRBJ2-5|TRBD1|many|TRBV4-2
TGTGCCAGCAGCCCGCATTCCTCGACAGGGGGGGGCGAGACCCAGTACTTC
CASSPHSSTGGGETQYF
>TRBJ2-5|TRBD1|.|TRBV10-3
TGTGCCATCAGCGATACCGGGACAGCCCAAGAGACCCAGTACTTC
CAISDTGTAQETQYF
>TRBJ2-1|.|few|TRBV25-1
TGTGCCAGCACCACCGGCCTTCAGGGTTTGCCCTACAATGAGCAGTTCTTC
CASTTGLQGLPYNEQFF
>TRBJ2-1|TRBD2|many|TRBV6-2/TRBV6-3
TGTGCCAGCAGTTACCGGCCTAGCGGGGCCCCCTACAATGAGCAGTTCTTC
CASSYRPSGAPYNEQFF
>TRBJ2-2|.|.|TRBV19
TGTGCCAGTACCTACCGGAGTGGCTACACCGGGGAGCTGTTTTTT
CASTYRSGYTGELFF
>TRBJ1-2|TRBD1|many|TRBV29-1
TGCAGCGTTAGACAGGGAAGGTCGGGCTACACCTTC
CSVRQGRSGYTF
>TRBJ2-1|TRBD2|.|TRBV20-1
TGCAGTGCTAGGGTTCTTCAGCGGGGGTACAATGAGCAGTTCTTC
CSARVLQRGYNEQFF
>TRBJ2-3|.|many|TRBV2
TGTGCCAGCAGTCCCGGGGCAGGGGATACAGATACGCAGTATTTT
CASSPGAGDTDTQYF
>TRBJ1-2|TRBD1|many|TRBV5-1
TGCGCCAGCAGCCTCGGGACAGCGACTAACTATGGCTACACCTTC
CASSLGTATNYGYTF
>TRBJ2-7|.|many|TRBV9
TGTGCCAGCAGCGTGGTGGCAGGGGGAGGGGAGCAGTACTTC
CASSVVAGGGEQYF
>TRBJ2-5|TRBD2|many|TRBV28
TGTGCCAGCAGTCCGGGGGGGATGAAGGGGCAGGAGACCCAGTACTTC
CASSPGGMKGQETQYF
>TRBJ2-7|.|many|TRBV7-9
TGTGCCAGCAGCTTAGGGGTGGTCAGCGAGCAGTACTTC
CASSLGVVSEQYF
>TRBJ2-7|.|many|TRBV6-1
TGTGCCAGCATACTACAGGGCTACGAGCAGTACTTC
CASILQGYEQYF
>TRBJ2-7|.|few|TRBV19
TGTGCCAGTAGTCATGGGGGCGACTACGAGCAGTACTTC
CASSHGGDYEQYF
>TRBJ1-6|.|many|TRBV12-3/TRBV12-4
TGTGCCAGCAGTTTAGGCCCCCCGACACCCCTCCACTTT
CASSLGPPTPLHF
>TRBJ1-1|.|.|TRBV20-1
TGCAGTGCTAGAGGACCTGAAAACACTGAAGCTTTCTTT
CSARGPENTEAFF
>TRBJ2-7|.|.|TRBV7-9
TGTGCCAGCAGCCCGGACAGATTACGCGAGCAGTACTTC
CASSPDRLREQYF
>TRBJ1-5|.|many|TRBV2
TGTGCCAGCAGTGATGTAAGGAAAGGCAATCAGCCCCAGCATTTT
CASSDVRKGNQPQHF
>TRBJ2-1|.|many|TRBV5-1
TGCGCCAGCAGCCCCAGGACAGGGACTAACAATGAGCAGTTCTTC
CASSPRTGTNNEQFF
>TRBJ2-1|.|few|TRBV29-1
TGCAGCGTTGGAGATTACAATGAGCAGTTCTTC
CSVGDYNEQFF
>TRBJ2-1|.|.|TRBV6-2/TRBV6-3
TGTGCCAGCAGTACCGCGGGGAATGAGCAGTTCTTC
CASSTAGNEQFF
>TRBJ2-1|.|many|TRBV7-2
TGTGCCAGCAGCTTAGACAGTCGCTACAATGAGCAGTTCTTC
CASSLDSRYNEQFF
>TRBJ2-1|TRBD2|many|TRBV13
TGTGCCAGCAGCGGACTAGCGGGGGGAGGTGAGCAGTTCTTC
CASSGLAGGGEQFF
>TRBJ1-2|.|few|TRBV19
TGTGCCAGTATGAGACAGGAAGACTATGGCTACACCTTC
CASMRQEDYGYTF
>TRBJ1-6|.|.|TRBV6-2/TRBV6-3
TGTGCCAGCACCCTTTCCCTCAGGGACTACAATTCACCCCTCCACTTT
CASTLSLRDYNSPLHF